These 27 T cell receptor beta chains originate from one sample sequenced in a study of shared clonotypes between healthy human individuals. Produced via immunoSEQ multiplex PCR; TCRdb's table is partial and in-frame only. The top ten hold nearly 1.5% of the sample, which has about 960,000 clones, roughly 72% seen once. The sample was memory CD4+ T cells sorted from blood. Described subset: CD45RA-negative fraction. The receptors here all came from a man between 18 and 35 years old in good health.

This chain uses TRBV5-6 with TRBJ1-6; possible D gene TRBD1, 6 bases. CDR3 length: 14 residues. V gave up 4 bases and J gave up 7 bases, with 12 bases separating them. The germline V gene encodes CDR1 SGHDT and CDR2 YYEEEE. The CDR3, as DNA: TGTGCCAGCAGCCTGGACAGTAAAAATTCACCCCTCCACTTT. As protein: CASSLDSKNSPLHF.

This clone was counted only a few times. The V and J genes are TRBV7-9 and TRBJ1-1; D is unresolved. Germline V gives CDR1 SEHNR, CDR2 FQNEAQ (reference sequence). Trimming took 3 bases from V and 4 from J, leaving 6 bases between them. The CDR3 runs 12 residues. The CDR3 bases are TGTGCCAGCAGCTTCTGGGGCACTGAAGCTTTCTTT. It encodes CASSFWGTEAFF.

This clone has a handful of counts. V gene TRBV11-2 combines with J gene TRBJ1-1; unclear D gene. Germline-derived CDR1 and CDR2 are SGHAT and FQNNGV. V lost 5 bases to trimming and J lost 1 base, with 11 bases between them. This CDR3 region has 14 residues. The CDR3 DNA reads as TGTGCCAGCAGCCCCACACTGAAGAACACTGAAGCTTTCTTT. It codes for CASSPTLKNTEAFF.

The V gene is TRBV5-6, the J gene TRBJ2-7; D may be TRBD2 (6 bases). V was cut by 1 base and J by 6 bases, with 17 bases left in between. Germline values: CDR1 SGHDT, CDR2 YYEEEE. The CDR3 has 15 amino acids. The CDR3 DNA reads as TGTGCCAGCAGCTTGAGCTGGACGGGGGTCTCCGAGCAGTACTTC. Its protein product is CASSLSWTGVSEQYF.

The chain uses TRBV7-9 and TRBJ2-3, with 7 bases matching TRBD1. This CDR3 has 15 residues. V dropped 4 bases and J dropped 0; count of bases not matched to a gene: 4. The germline V gene has CDR1 SEHNR and CDR2 FQNEAQ (reference sequence). The CDR3 nucleotides read TGTGCCAGCAGCTCGTCGGGACAGAGCACAGATACGCAGTATTTT. This codes for CASSSSGQSTDTQYF.

The V call is TRBV5-6, the J call TRBJ2-3, with 10 positions matching TRBD1. The trim removed 3 bases at V and 4 bases at J, leaving 14 bases unmatched. Germline V gives CDR1 SGHDT, CDR2 YYEEEE. The CDR3 runs 18 residues. Here the CDR3 reads CASSYGIRDRGAADTQYF. CDR3 nucleotides: TGTGCCAGCAGCTACGGAATCCGGGACAGGGGTGCGGCAGATACGCAGTATTTT.

The chain employs TRBV5-1 and TRBJ1-1; weak D call: TRBD1 (5 bases). CDR1 SGHRS and CDR2 YFSETQ come from the germline V gene. The V and J ends lost 0 bases and 1 base respectively, with 10 bases between them. CDR3 size: 15 residues. CDR3 sequence: CASSLEGLPNTEAFF. The CDR3 DNA sequence: TGCGCCAGCAGCTTGGAGGGGCTTCCGAACACTGAAGCTTTCTTT.

For this clone: With only one base between it and a far larger clone, this is likely a read error. Other DNA sequences in the sample encode the same CDR3. Written as DNA, the CDR3 is TGTGCCAGCAGCTTAGGAAGCTCCTACAATGAGCAGTTCTTC. As protein: CASSLGSSYNEQFF. The rearrangement links TRBV11-3 to TRBJ2-1; no firm D call. CDR3 length equals 14 residues. The ends were cut back, 1 base at V and 0 bases at J, with 4 bases in the middle. Germline CDR1 is SGHNT and CDR2 is YENEEA.

This clone was seen a single time. The chain employs TRBV10-3 and TRBJ2-7; D gene uncertain. CDR3 size: 15 residues. V lost 3 bases, J lost 6 bases, and 18 bases lay in between. CDR1 and CDR2 (germline): ENHRY, SYGVKD. CDR3 coding DNA: TGTGCCATCAGTGACAGGCCGTCCGCATCAGGCGAGCAGTACTTC. It encodes CAISDRPSASGEQYF.

About this clone: One end of the junction varies from germline; a read error may be responsible. The chain uses TRBV25-1 and TRBJ2-7, with 11 bases fitting TRBD1. The germline CDR1 and CDR2 sequences are MGHDK and SYGVNS. CDR3 size: 14 residues. The CDR3 here is CASVKGGTGGVQSF. As DNA, the CDR3 is TGTGCCTCAGTGAAAGGCGGGACAGGGGGTGTTCAGTCCTTC.

The chain uses TRBV7-2 and TRBJ1-5, with D possibly TRBD1 on 5 matching bases. Germline V CDR1 and CDR2: SGHTA, FQGNSA. The CDR3 consists of 15 residues. V shed 2 bases and J shed 3 bases, with 11 bases lying between them. The CDR3 reads CASSLSGADNQPQHF. CDR3 sequence (DNA): TGTGCCAGCAGCTTATCCGGGGCGGACAATCAGCCCCAGCATTTT.

The rearrangement joins TRBV30 to TRBJ2-4; 9 nucleotides line up with TRBD1. J gave up 0 bases and V 3 bases, and 3 bases lay outside the gene matches. Germline loops: CDR1 GTSNPN, CDR2 SVGIG (reference sequence). The CDR3 consists of 15 residues. CDR3 bases: TGTGCCTGGAGGGGGGACAGGGTAGCCAAAAACATTCAGTACTTC. Its protein is CAWRGDRVAKNIQYF.

This rearrangement joins TRBV30 to TRBJ1-6, with D unresolved. The CDR3 length is 14 residues. Trimming left V 7 bases short and J 0 bases short, with 10 bases between. The germline V gene encodes CDR1 GTSNPN and CDR2 SVGIG (reference sequence). The CDR3 nucleotides are TGTGCCTATCGACCCAGCTCCTATAATTCACCCCTCCACTTT. Protein product: CAYRPSSYNSPLHF.

V gene TRBV5-1 combines with J gene TRBJ2-1; 8 bases map to TRBD2. The germline CDR1 and CDR2 sequences are SGHRS and YFSETQ. The CDR3 has 17 residues. J was trimmed by 0 bases and V by 3 bases; bases with no gene match: 8. Here the CDR3 reads CASSSPQLAASYNEQFF. The CDR3, as DNA: TGCGCCAGCAGCTCACCTCAACTAGCGGCCTCCTACAATGAGCAGTTCTTC.

The chain links TRBV30 to TRBJ1-5; 9 bases are shared with TRBD1. The CDR3 runs 13 residues. CDR1 is GTSNPN, CDR2 SVGIG, per germline (reference sequence). V gave up 3 bases and J gave up 5 bases; unmatched junction bases: 2. CDR3 DNA: TGTGCCTGGAGGGGACAGGGAGATCAGCCCCAGCATTTT. Its protein product is CAWRGQGDQPQHF. Supplemented by reference TRBV30 and TRBJ1-5, the full variable domain reads SQTIHQWPATLVQPVGSPLSLECTVEGTSNPNLYWYRQAAGRGLQLLFYSVGIGQISSEVPQNLSASRPQDRQFILSSKKLLLSDSGFYLCAWRGQGDQPQHFGDGTRLSIL.

The genes are TRBV29-1 and TRBJ2-2; 7 nucleotides line up with TRBD1. This CDR3 has 15 amino acids. The germline V gene has CDR1 SQVTM and CDR2 ANQGSEA. The trim removed 0 bases at V and 0 bases at J, leaving 1 base unmatched. The CDR3 nucleotides are TGCAGCGTTGAAGAAACAGGGGCGAACACCGGGGAGCTGTTTTTT. Its translation: CSVEETGANTGELFF.

The chain employs TRBV4-2 and TRBJ1-2; no firm D call. CDR3 size: 18 residues. V gave up 0 bases and J gave up 0 bases, with 17 bases separating them. Germline values: CDR1 LGHNA, CDR2 YNFKEQ. The CDR3 reads CASSQDSAATLSNYGYTF. The CDR3 DNA is TGTGCCAGCAGCCAAGATTCCGCAGCGACGTTATCTAACTATGGCTACACCTTC.

This rearrangement joins TRBV12-5 to TRBJ2-1, with 13 bases fitting TRBD2. The germline V gene has CDR1 LGHNT and CDR2 FRNRAP. Unmatched junction bases numbered 14, after V lost 0 bases and J lost 6 bases. The CDR3 length is 20 residues. The CDR3 sequence is CASGLVWTSGSFAATNEQFF. The CDR3 nucleotides read TGTGCTAGTGGTTTGGTTTGGACTAGCGGGAGCTTCGCCGCCACCAATGAGCAGTTCTTC.

The rearrangement joins TRBV19 to TRBJ1-1; D is perhaps TRBD1 (5 bases). Between the trimmed V and J ends, which lost 1 base and 4 bases, there was a span of 13 bases. CDR3 length equals 15 residues. Germline V gene sequence: CDR1 LNHDA, CDR2 SQIVND (reference sequence). This CDR3 is CASSIGASRGTEAFF. The CDR3 nucleotides read TGTGCCAGTAGTATAGGGGCTTCTAGGGGCACTGAAGCTTTCTTT. The full variable domain, with the rest looked up from reference TRBV19 and TRBJ1-1, is DGGITQSPKYLFRKEGQNVTLSCEQNLNHDAMYWYRQDPGQGLRLIYYSQIVNDFQKGDIAEGYSVSREKKESFPLTVTSAQKNPTAFYLCASSIGASRGTEAFFGQGTRLTVV.

The chain carries TRBV5-5 and TRBJ1-1, with D possibly TRBD1 on 5 matching bases. Trimming removed 4 bases from V and 1 base from J, with 11 bases in between. Germline lookup yields CDR1 SGHKS and CDR2 YYEKEE (reference sequence). The CDR3 loop spans 14 amino acids. The CDR3 region has the DNA TGTGCCAGCAGCCTACAGGTGGCGAACACTGAAGCTTTCTTT. Amino acids: CASSLQVANTEAFF. Looking up the rest from reference TRBV5-5 and TRBJ1-1 gives the full variable domain: DAGVTQSPTHLIKTRGQQVTLRCSPISGHKSVSWYQQVLGQGPQFIFQYYEKEERGRGNFPDRFSARQFPNYSSELNVNALLLGDSALYLCASSLQVANTEAFFGQGTRLTVV.

This clone was observed a handful of times. This sequence joins TRBV30 and TRBJ2-1, with D perhaps matching TRBD2 (6 bases). CDR3 length: 14 amino acids. The germline CDR1 and CDR2 sequences are GTSNPN and SVGIG (reference sequence). Between the trimmed V and J ends, which lost 3 bases and 4 bases, there was a span of 13 bases. CDR3 coding DNA: TGTGCCTGGAGGTTCGGGACTCGATACAATGAGCAGTTCTTC. It translates to CAWRFGTRYNEQFF. Full variable domain (remainder filled in from reference TRBV30 and TRBJ2-1): SQTIHQWPATLVQPVGSPLSLECTVEGTSNPNLYWYRQAAGRGLQLLFYSVGIGQISSEVPQNLSASRPQDRQFILSSKKLLLSDSGFYLCAWRFGTRYNEQFFGPGTRLTVL.

The chain joins TRBV7-6 to TRBJ2-1; D is unclear. Germline V gene sequence: CDR1 SGHVS, CDR2 FNYEAQ. This CDR3 region has 11 residues. Trimming removed 4 bases at V and 6 bases at J, with 4 bases between. The CDR3, as DNA: TGTGCCAGCAGCTCCACCAATGAGCAGTTCTTC. It codes for CASSSTNEQFF.

Of note for this clone: The sample has other DNA sequences that encode this CDR3 too. V gene TRBV6-5 combines with J gene TRBJ1-3, with D tentatively TRBD1 (5 bases). The CDR3 is made up of 16 amino acids. Trimming cost V 4 bases and J 0 bases, with 13 bases left between them. Germline values: CDR1 MNHEY, CDR2 SVGAGI. Here the CDR3 DNA reads TGTGCCAGCAGTTGGGGGACTGCTAGCTCTGGAAACACCATATATTTT. Translation gives CASSWGTASSGNTIYF.

The chain joins TRBV9 to TRBJ1-6; TRBD1 agrees at 7 bases. Germline loops: CDR1 SGDLS, CDR2 YYNGEE. V trimming: 4 bases; J trimming: 7 bases; junction bases outside the gene matches: 5. CDR3 size: 14 residues. The CDR3 nucleotides read TGTGCCAGCAGCAAGGGACAGATCAATTCACCCCTCCACTTT. As protein: CASSKGQINSPLHF.

The V gene is TRBV10-3, the J gene TRBJ1-1; D unresolved. V dropped 0 bases and J dropped 3 bases, with 14 bases sitting between them. CDR1 and CDR2 from the germline V gene are ENHRY and SYGVKD. The CDR3 contains 16 residues. In nucleotides, the CDR3 is TGTGCCATCAGTGAGTCTGAGGGTTCCTGGGACACTGAAGCTTTCTTT. It yields the protein CAISESEGSWDTEAFF.

This chain connects TRBV5-6 to TRBJ2-2; 9 nucleotides agree with TRBD1. J was trimmed by 7 bases and V by 0 bases; bases with no gene match: 4. The germline CDR1 and CDR2 sequences are SGHDT and YYEEEE. This CDR3 spans 15 amino acids. As DNA, the CDR3 is TGTGCCAGCAGCTTGGACAGGGGGCGGGTCGGGGAGCTGTTTTTT. This encodes CASSLDRGRVGELFF.

This clone appeared a single time. This sequence joins TRBV5-4 and TRBJ2-3; D could derive from TRBD1 or TRBD2 (5 bases each). Germline V CDR1 and CDR2: SGHNT, YYREEE (reference sequence). V was cut by 7 bases and J by 0 bases, with 15 bases left in between. The CDR3 covers 15 residues. CDR3 sequence: CASSVVGDSTDTQYF. The CDR3 DNA is TGTGCCAGCTCGGTGGTGGGGGACAGCACAGATACGCAGTATTTT. The complete variable domain, with remaining parts taken from reference TRBV5-4 and TRBJ2-3, reads ETGVTQSPTHLIKTRGQQVTLRCSSQSGHNTVSWYQQALGQGPQFIFQYYREEENGRGNFPPRFSGLQFPNYSSELNVNALELDDSALYLCASSVVGDSTDTQYFGPGTRLTVL.